This section outlines one TCR beta chain sequence together with its context. In the original workflow: Reference gene primer amplification yielded estimated nucleated cell counts. Clones were sequenced by immunoSEQ multiplex PCR, and TCRdb holds only the in-frame ones, with some missing. V, J and clone size are those of that table, while D and trimming were read from the DNA. The sample records over 15,000 clones, about four fifths being singletons. This specimen belongs to a study of blood T cell repertoires in COVID-19. Study background: Italy, Spain and the United States were the sources of the convalescent and acute COVID-19 samples. T cells, B-cell-depleted T cells, or PBMCs supplied cDNA or gDNA.

The sequenced sample consisted of peripheral blood. This clonotype was obtained from a man between 35 and 55 years old with active or convalescent COVID-19.

The CDR3 DNA is TGTGCCAGCAGTGACTCACCTGGGGGCGCTTACAATGAGCAGTTCTTC. This gives the protein CASSDSPGGAYNEQFF. V and J are TRBV6-4 and TRBJ2-1, with D possibly being TRBD1 (6 bases). The CDR3 runs to 16 residues. Trimming left V 0 bases short and J 4 bases short, with 13 bases between. Germline V gene data show CDR1 as MRHNA and CDR2 as SNTAGT.